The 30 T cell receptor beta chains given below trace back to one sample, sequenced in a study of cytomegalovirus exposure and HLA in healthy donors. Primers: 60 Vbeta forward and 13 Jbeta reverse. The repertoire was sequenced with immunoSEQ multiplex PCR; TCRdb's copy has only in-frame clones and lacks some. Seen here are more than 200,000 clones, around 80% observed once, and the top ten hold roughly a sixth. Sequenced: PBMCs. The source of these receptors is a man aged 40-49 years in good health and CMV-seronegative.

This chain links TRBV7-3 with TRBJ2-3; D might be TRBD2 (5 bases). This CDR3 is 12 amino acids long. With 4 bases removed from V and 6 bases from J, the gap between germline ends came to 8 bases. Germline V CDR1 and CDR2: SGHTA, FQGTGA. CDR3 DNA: TGTGCCAGCAGCTCTCGGGGTGATACGCAGTATTTT. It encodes CASSSRGDTQYF.

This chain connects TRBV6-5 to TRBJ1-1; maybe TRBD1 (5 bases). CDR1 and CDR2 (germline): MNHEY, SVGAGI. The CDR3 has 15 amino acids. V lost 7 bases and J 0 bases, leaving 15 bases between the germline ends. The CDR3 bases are TGTGCCAGCATTCCGTGGGGCAGATTGAACACTGAAGCTTTCTTT. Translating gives CASIPWGRLNTEAFF.

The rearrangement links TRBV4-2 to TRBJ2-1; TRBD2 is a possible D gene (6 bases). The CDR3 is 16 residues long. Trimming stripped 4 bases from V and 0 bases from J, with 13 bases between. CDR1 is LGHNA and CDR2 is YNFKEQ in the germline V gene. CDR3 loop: CASSPPGGDSYNEQFF. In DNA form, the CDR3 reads TGTGCCAGCAGCCCGCCTGGAGGGGACTCCTACAATGAGCAGTTCTTC.

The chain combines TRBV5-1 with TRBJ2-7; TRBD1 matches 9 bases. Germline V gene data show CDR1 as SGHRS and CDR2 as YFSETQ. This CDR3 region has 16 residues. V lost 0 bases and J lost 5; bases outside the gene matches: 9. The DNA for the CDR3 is TGCGCCAGCAGCTTGGGACCGGGACAGGGATTCCACGAGCAGTACTTC. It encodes CASSLGPGQGFHEQYF.

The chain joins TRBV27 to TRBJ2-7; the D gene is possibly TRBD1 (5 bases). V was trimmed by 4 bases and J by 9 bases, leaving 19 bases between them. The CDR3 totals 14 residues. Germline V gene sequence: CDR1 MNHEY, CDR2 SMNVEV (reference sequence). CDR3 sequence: CASSSFEGAPRQYF. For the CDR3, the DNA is TGTGCCAGCAGTTCTTTTGAAGGGGCTCCTAGGCAGTACTTC.

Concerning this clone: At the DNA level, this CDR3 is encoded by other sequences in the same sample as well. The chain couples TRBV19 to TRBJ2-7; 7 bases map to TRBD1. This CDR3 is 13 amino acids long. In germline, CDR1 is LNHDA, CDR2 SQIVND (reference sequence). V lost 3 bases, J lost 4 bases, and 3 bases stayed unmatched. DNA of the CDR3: TGTGCCAGTAGTATGGGCAGGGGGTACGAGCAGTACTTC. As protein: CASSMGRGYEQYF.

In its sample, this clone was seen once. CDR3 sequence reads: CASREGSSVYGYTF. The DNA for the CDR3 is TGTGCCAGCAGAGAGGGTAGTTCGGTTTATGGCTACACCTTC. J is TRBJ1-2 and V is TRBV6-5; D is unclear. CDR3 size: 14 residues. CDR1 MNHEY and CDR2 SVGAGI come from the germline V gene. V lost 6 bases and J lost 5, with 16 bases in between.

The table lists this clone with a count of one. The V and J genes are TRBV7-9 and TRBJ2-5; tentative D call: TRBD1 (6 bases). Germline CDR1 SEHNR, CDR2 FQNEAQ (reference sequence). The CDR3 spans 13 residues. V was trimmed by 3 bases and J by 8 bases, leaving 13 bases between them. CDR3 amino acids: CASSFRTEVTQYF. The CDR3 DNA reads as TGTGCCAGCAGCTTCAGGACAGAAGTTACCCAGTACTTC.

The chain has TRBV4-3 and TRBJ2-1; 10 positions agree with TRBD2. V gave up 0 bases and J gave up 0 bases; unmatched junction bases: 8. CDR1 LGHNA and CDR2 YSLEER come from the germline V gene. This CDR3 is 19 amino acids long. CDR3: CASSQEPSGGLSSYNEQFF. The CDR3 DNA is TGCGCCAGCAGCCAAGAACCTAGCGGGGGTCTTAGCTCCTACAATGAGCAGTTCTTC.

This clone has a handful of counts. The CDR3 sequence: CASSAGSAIETQYF. The CDR3 nucleotides read TGTGCCAGCAGCGCCGGGTCAGCGATAGAGACCCAGTACTTC. The chain has TRBV9 and TRBJ2-5; D is unresolved. Germline V lookup: CDR1 SGDLS, CDR2 YYNGEE. V was pared by 3 bases and J by 4 bases, with 13 bases between. The CDR3 is 14 amino acids.

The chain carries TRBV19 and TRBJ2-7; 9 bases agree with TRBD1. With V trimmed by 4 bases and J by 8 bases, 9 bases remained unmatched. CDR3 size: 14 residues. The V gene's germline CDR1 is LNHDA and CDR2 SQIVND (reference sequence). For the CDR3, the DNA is TGTGCCAGTAGTAATCCGGGACAGGGAAATCAGCAGTACTTC. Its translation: CASSNPGQGNQQYF.

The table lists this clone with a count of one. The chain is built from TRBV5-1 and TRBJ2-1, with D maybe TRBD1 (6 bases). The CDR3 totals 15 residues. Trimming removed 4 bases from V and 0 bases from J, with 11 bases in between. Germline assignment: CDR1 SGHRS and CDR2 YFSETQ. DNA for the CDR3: TGCGCCAGCAGCGCCAGGGGAACCTCCTACAATGAGCAGTTCTTC. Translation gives CASSARGTSYNEQFF.

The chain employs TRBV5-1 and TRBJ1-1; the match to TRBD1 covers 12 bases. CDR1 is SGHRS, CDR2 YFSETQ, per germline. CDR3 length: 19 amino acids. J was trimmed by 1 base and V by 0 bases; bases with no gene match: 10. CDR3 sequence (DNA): TGCGCCAGCAGCTTGGCCATTTCCGGGACAGGGGGCCGGAACACTGAAGCTTTCTTT. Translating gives CASSLAISGTGGRNTEAFF.

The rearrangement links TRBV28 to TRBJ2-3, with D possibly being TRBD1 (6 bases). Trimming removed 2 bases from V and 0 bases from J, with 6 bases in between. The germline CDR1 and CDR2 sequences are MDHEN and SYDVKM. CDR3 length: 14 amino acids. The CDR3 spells CASSLGQSTDTQYF. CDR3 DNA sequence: TGTGCCAGCAGTTTAGGACAGAGCACAGATACGCAGTATTTT. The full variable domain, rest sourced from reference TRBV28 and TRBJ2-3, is DVKVTQSSRYLVKRTGEKVFLECVQDMDHENMFWYRQDPGLGLRLIYFSYDVKMKEKGDIPEGYSVSREKKERFSLILESASTNQTSMYLCASSLGQSTDTQYFGPGTRLTVL.

CDR3 protein: CAISDHSGGSSYEQYF. The DNA for the CDR3 is TGTGCCATCAGTGACCATAGCGGGGGTAGCTCCTACGAGCAGTACTTC. The chain employs TRBV10-3 and TRBJ2-7; 9 bases are a match to TRBD2. The CDR3 contains 16 residues. Trimming removed 3 bases from V and 0 bases from J; junction bases left unmatched: 6. Germline V gene data show CDR1 as ENHRY and CDR2 as SYGVKD.

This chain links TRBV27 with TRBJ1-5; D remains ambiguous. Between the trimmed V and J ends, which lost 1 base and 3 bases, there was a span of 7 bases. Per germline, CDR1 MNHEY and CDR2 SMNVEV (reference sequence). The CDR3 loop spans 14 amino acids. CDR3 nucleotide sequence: TGTGCCAGCAGTTTATTGGGAGTCAATCAGCCCCAGCATTTT. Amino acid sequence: CASSLLGVNQPQHF.

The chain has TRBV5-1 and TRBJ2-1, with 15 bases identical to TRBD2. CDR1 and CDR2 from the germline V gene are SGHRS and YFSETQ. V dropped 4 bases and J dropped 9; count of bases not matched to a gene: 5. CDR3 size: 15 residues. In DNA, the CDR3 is TGCGCCAGCAGCAACGGACTAGCGGGAGGGGTTGAGCAGTTCTTC. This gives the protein CASSNGLAGGVEQFF.

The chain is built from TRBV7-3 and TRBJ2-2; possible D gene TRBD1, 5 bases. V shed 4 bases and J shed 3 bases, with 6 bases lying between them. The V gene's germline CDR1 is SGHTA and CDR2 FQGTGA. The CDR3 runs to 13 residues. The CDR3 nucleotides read TGTGCCAGCAGCTGGGGCCACACCGGGGAGCTGTTTTTT. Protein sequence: CASSWGHTGELFF.

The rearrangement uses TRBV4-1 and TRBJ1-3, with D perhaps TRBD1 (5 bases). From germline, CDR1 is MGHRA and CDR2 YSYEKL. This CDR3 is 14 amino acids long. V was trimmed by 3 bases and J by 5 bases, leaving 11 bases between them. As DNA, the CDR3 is TGCGCCAGCAGCCAGGACGGGGGTAGAAACACCATATATTTT. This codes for CASSQDGGRNTIYF.

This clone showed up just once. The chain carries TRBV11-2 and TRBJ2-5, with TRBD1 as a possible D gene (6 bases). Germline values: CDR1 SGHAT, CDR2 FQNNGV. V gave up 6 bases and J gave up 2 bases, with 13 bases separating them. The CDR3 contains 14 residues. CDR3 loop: CASRRQGPQETQYF. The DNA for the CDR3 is TGTGCCAGCAGGAGGCAGGGGCCACAAGAGACCCAGTACTTC. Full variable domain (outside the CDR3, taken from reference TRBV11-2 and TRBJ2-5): EAGVAQSPRYKIIEKRQSVAFWCNPISGHATLYWYQQILGQGPKLLIQFQNNGVVDDSQLPKDRFSAERLKGVDSTLKIQPAKLEDSAVYLCASRRQGPQETQYFGPGTRLLVL.

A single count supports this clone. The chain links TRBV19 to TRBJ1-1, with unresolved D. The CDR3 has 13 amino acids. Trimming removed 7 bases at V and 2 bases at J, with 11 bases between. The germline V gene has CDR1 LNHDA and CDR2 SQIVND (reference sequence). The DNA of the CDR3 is TGTGCCAGTACTTTACACAGCAACACTGAAGCTTTCTTT. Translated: CASTLHSNTEAFF.

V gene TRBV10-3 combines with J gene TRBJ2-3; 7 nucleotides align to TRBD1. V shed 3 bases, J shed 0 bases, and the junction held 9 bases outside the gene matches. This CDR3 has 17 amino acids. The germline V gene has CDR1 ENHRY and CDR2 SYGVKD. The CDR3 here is CAISEGQVTTSTDTQYF. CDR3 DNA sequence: TGTGCCATCAGTGAAGGACAGGTAACCACTAGCACAGATACGCAGTATTTT.

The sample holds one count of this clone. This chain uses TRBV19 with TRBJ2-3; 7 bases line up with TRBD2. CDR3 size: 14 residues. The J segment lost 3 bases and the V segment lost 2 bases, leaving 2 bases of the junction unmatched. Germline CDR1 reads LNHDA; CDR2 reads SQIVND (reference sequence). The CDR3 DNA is TGTGCCAGTAGTATACGGGGGGTTACAGATACGCAGTATTTT. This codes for CASSIRGVTDTQYF.

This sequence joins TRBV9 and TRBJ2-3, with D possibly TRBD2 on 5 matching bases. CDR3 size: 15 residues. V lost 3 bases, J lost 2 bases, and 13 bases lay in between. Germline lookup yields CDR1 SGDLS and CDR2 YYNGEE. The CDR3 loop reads CASSATSGLTDTQYF. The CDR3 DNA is TGTGCCAGCAGCGCCACCAGCGGCCTCACAGATACGCAGTATTTT.

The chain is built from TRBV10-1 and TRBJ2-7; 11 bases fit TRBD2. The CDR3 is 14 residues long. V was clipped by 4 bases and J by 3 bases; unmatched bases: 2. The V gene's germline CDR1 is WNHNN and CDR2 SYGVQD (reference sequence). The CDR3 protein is CASSGGTSGYEQYF. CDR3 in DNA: TGCGCCAGCAGTGGGGGGACTAGCGGCTACGAGCAGTACTTC.

CDR3 sequence: CASSPDSSGYYGYTF. As DNA, the CDR3 is TGTGCCAGCAGCCCGGACAGCTCGGGATACTATGGCTACACCTTC. The V call is TRBV7-3, the J call TRBJ1-2, with D possibly TRBD1 on 6 matching bases. This CDR3 spans 15 amino acids. Germline-derived CDR1 and CDR2 are SGHTA and FQGTGA. V gave up 5 bases and J gave up 3 bases, with 16 bases separating them.

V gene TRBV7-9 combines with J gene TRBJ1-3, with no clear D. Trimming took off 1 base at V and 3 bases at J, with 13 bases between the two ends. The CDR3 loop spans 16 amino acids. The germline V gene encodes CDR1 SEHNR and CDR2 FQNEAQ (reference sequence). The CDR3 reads CASSLDASTFGNTIYF. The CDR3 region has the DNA TGTGCCAGCAGCTTAGATGCTAGTACTTTTGGAAACACCATATATTTT.

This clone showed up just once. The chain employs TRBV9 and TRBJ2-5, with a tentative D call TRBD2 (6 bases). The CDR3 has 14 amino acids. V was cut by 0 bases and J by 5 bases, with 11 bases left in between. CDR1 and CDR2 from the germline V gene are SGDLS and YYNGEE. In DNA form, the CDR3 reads TGTGCCAGCAGCGTAGGAGGGGAGGACGAGACCCAGTACTTC. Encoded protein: CASSVGGEDETQYF.

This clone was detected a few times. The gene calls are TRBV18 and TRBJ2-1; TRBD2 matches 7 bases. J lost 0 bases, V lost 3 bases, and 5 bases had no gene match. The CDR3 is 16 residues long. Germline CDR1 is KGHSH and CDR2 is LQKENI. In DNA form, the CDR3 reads TGTGCCAGCTCACCGGGAGGGAGAAGCTCCTACAATGAGCAGTTCTTC. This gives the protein CASSPGGRSSYNEQFF.

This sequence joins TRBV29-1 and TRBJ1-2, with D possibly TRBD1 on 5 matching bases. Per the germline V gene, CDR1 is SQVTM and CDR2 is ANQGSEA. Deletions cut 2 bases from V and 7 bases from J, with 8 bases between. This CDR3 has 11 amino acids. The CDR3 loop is CSVESGGGYTF. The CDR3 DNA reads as TGCAGCGTTGAAAGCGGGGGTGGCTACACCTTC.